Listed here are 19 T cell receptor beta chains from one sample, sequenced in a study of molecular identifiers for immune sequencing clone quantification. TCRdb independently ran MiXCR on the PCR reads; one entry per CDR3 protein. This table holds 68,000 or so distinct CDR3 sequences, about a sixth found once. The source material was naive CD8+ T cells from blood, with Jurkat cell RNA spiked in. Subset of the sample: FACS-sorted CD8+CD4-CCR7+CD45RA+ naive T cells. The source is a human donor in good health. Some libraries in this study had Jurkat cell RNA spiked in.

The chain couples TRBV27 to TRBJ2-1; D not resolved. This CDR3 has 14 amino acids. CDR1 and CDR2 (germline): MNHEY, SMNVEV (reference sequence). V was clipped by 0 bases and J by 9 bases, with 12 bases between them. Here the CDR3 DNA reads TGTGCCAGCAGTTTATCGGGTGTCCGATTTGAGCAGTTCTTC. Its protein product is CASSLSGVRFEQFF.

Relative to its sample, this clonotype is medium-sized (0.01 to 0.1%). This chain connects TRBV4-1 to TRBJ2-3; 11 bases line up with TRBD2. The CDR3 covers 15 residues. The V and J ends lost 7 bases and 4 bases, in that order; junction bases with no gene match: 7. CDR1 and CDR2 (germline): MGHRA, YSYEKL. This CDR3 is CASTLAGGYADTQYF. In nucleotides, the CDR3 is TGCGCCAGCACCCTAGCGGGAGGTTACGCAGATACGCAGTATTTT.

At least ten counts were recorded for this clonotype. The chain employs TRBV28 and TRBJ1-5; D may be TRBD1 (5 bases). This CDR3 comprises 14 residues. CDR1 is MDHEN and CDR2 is SYDVKM in the germline V gene. V lost 8 bases and J 6 bases, leaving 17 bases between the germline ends. The CDR3 reads CASCGRGNFQPQHF. CDR3 nucleotide sequence: TGTGCCAGCTGTGGACGGGGCAACTTTCAGCCCCAGCATTTT.

This clonotype has a handful of counts. A much bigger clone sits one base away, suggesting this may be a read error. The V call is TRBV10-3, the J call TRBJ2-7; D assignment may be TRBD1 or TRBD2 (5 bases each). V shed 4 bases and J shed 2 bases, with 9 bases lying between them. This CDR3 has 13 amino acids. Looked up from germline, CDR1 is ENHRY and CDR2 is SYGVKD. DNA for the CDR3: TGTGCCATCAGTGGGGACCCGACCTACGAGCAGTACTTC. Translating gives CAISGDPTYEQYF.

In its sample, this clonotype was seen many times. The chain combines TRBV27 with TRBJ2-2; D is undetermined. The CDR3 is 14 residues long. Germline V CDR1 and CDR2: MNHEY, SMNVEV (reference sequence). V was clipped by 5 bases and J by 6 bases, with 13 bases between them. As DNA, the CDR3 is TGTGCCAGCAGTCCCGAGGATGTCCCCGGGGAGCTGTTTTTT. It yields the protein CASSPEDVPGELFF.

Note on this clonotype: This may arise from a read error, as a much more abundant clone is one base away. The rearrangement uses TRBV19 and TRBJ1-5, with D uncertain. The CDR3 is 14 amino acids. CDR1 is LNHDA, CDR2 SQIVND, per germline (reference sequence). The CDR3 DNA is TGTGCCGGTAGTATCGGACTGAGCAATCAGCCCCAGCATTTT. Translation gives CAGSIGLSNQPQHF.

Concerning this clonotype itself: This may arise from a read error, as a much more abundant clone is one base away. The rearrangement uses TRBV27 and TRBJ2-5, with TRBD2 as a possible D gene (5 bases). The CDR3 has 14 residues. Per germline, CDR1 MNHEY and CDR2 SMNVEV (reference sequence). Deletions cut 2 bases from V and 5 bases from J, with 12 bases between. This CDR3 is CASSLVRRGETQYF. The CDR3 nucleotides read TGTGCCAGCAGTTTAGTGAGGCGCGGGGAGACCCAGTACTTC.

To note about this clonotype: This may be a read error, as it is one base from a much larger clone. The chain links TRBV11-3 to TRBJ2-5; D is perhaps TRBD1 (6 bases). V gave up 5 bases and J gave up 1 base, with 14 bases separating them. The CDR3 is made up of 15 amino acids. Germline assignment: CDR1 SGHNT and CDR2 YENEEA. Here the CDR3 DNA reads TGTGCCAGCAGCATACGACAGGAGGTCCAAGAGACCCAGTACTTC. Translated, it gives CASSIRQEVQETQYF. Drawing the rest from reference TRBV11-3 and TRBJ2-5, the complete variable domain is EAGVVQSPRYKIIEKKQPVAFWCNPISGHNTLYWYLQNLGQGPELLIRYENEEAVDDSQLPKDRFSAERLKGVDSTLKIQPAELGDSAVYLCASSIRQEVQETQYFGPGTRLLVL.

This clonotype has at least ten counts. The rearrangement joins TRBV6-5 to TRBJ2-7, with D unresolved. The ends were cut back, 0 bases at V and 2 bases at J, with 14 bases in the middle. The CDR3 extends over 16 amino acids. The V gene's germline CDR1 is MNHEY and CDR2 SVGAGI. CDR3 protein: CASSYSVGQRPYEQYF. The DNA of the CDR3 is TGTGCCAGCAGTTACTCTGTAGGGCAGAGACCCTACGAGCAGTACTTC.

In this sample, this clonotype turned up a few times. Since a much larger clone is just one base distant, this may be a read error. The V call is TRBV7-7, the J call TRBJ2-7; perhaps D is TRBD1 or TRBD2 (5 bases each). The V end lost 5 bases, the J end lost 3 bases, and 14 bases lay between the germline ends. CDR1 and CDR2 from the germline V gene are SSHAT and FNYEAQ (reference sequence). The CDR3 extends over 14 amino acids. CDR3 nucleotides: TGTGCCAGCAGCGCCGGGATAGGGGTCTACGAGCAGTACTTC. Its protein product is CASSAGIGVYEQYF.

This clonotype was recorded many times. V and J are TRBV7-2 and TRBJ2-1, with TRBD2 matching 10 bases. V lost 5 bases to trimming and J lost 3 bases; unmatched junction nucleotides: 4. Germline CDR1 and CDR2: SGHTA and FQGNSA. The CDR3 runs to 15 residues. CDR3 sequence: CASSPLAGDYNEQFF. The DNA of the CDR3 is TGTGCCAGCAGCCCTCTAGCGGGAGACTACAATGAGCAGTTCTTC.

This clonotype was recorded many times. The rearrangement joins TRBV7-9 to TRBJ1-6; D gene uncertain. Germline CDR1 and CDR2: SEHNR and FQNEAQ (reference sequence). Trimming took 3 bases from V and 8 from J, leaving 14 bases between them. The CDR3 has 15 amino acids. Here the CDR3 DNA reads TGTGCCAGCAGCTTGGTAGGGAGGGTAGATTCACCCCTCCACTTT. Its translation is CASSLVGRVDSPLHF.

V gene TRBV5-1 combines with J gene TRBJ2-7; the match to TRBD1 covers 8 bases. Losses at the gene ends were 4 bases for V and 3 bases for J; bases not matched to a gene: 9. Germline V CDR1 and CDR2: SGHRS, YFSETQ. This CDR3 is 15 amino acids long. CDR3 amino acids: CASSPAGTGYYEQYF. CDR3 DNA sequence: TGCGCCAGCAGCCCCGCCGGGACAGGATACTACGAGCAGTACTTC.

This clonotype was seen ten or more times. The CDR3, as DNA: TGCGCCAGCAGTCAACCGTTCGGGGGGGGGTACAATGAGCAGTTCTTC. Protein product: CASSQPFGGGYNEQFF. V is TRBV23-1 and J is TRBJ2-1, with 8 positions matching TRBD2. TRBV23-1 belongs to the ORF category, with a function that is uncertain. Trimming at V came to 2 bases and at J to 4 bases, leaving 7 bases not matched to a gene. The CDR3 is made up of 16 amino acids.

Details on this clonotype: Being one base from a much bigger clone, this may be a read error. The CDR3: CSVHVNVGGQYF. CDR3 DNA sequence: TGCAGCGTCCATGTAAACGTGGGTGGGCAGTACTTC. The V call is TRBV29-1, the J call TRBJ2-7; D unclear. This CDR3 has 12 residues. Trimming took off 6 bases at V and 9 bases at J, with 18 bases between the two ends. Germline loops: CDR1 SQVTM, CDR2 ANQGSEA.

This clonotype was recorded many times. V and J are TRBV7-8 and TRBJ2-7, with 7 bases matching TRBD2. Looked up from germline, CDR1 is SGHVS and CDR2 is FQNEAQ. V dropped 1 base and J dropped 5; count of bases not matched to a gene: 8. The CDR3 is 15 residues long. CDR3 sequence reads: CASSLGPGGRNEQYF. Written as DNA, the CDR3 is TGTGCCAGCAGCTTAGGTCCGGGGGGAAGGAACGAGCAGTACTTC.

This clonotype has only one observation. Since a much larger clone is just one base distant, this may be a read error. CDR3 nucleotide sequence: TGTGCCAGCGAGGGACGGCAACTACGGTATGGCTACACCTTC. The encoded protein is CASEGRQLRYGYTF. The chain links TRBV28 to TRBJ1-2; weak D call: TRBD1 (5 bases). Germline CDR1 and CDR2: MDHEN and SYDVKM. Trimming removed 8 bases from V and 5 bases from J, with 18 bases in between. The CDR3 loop spans 14 amino acids.

A few counts support this clonotype. This may be a read error, as it is one base from a much larger clone. The rearrangement uses TRBV6-2 or TRBV6-3 and TRBJ2-1, with D tentatively TRBD1 (5 bases). The V end lost 2 bases, the J end lost 6 bases, and 11 bases lay between the germline ends. Germline V gene data show CDR1 as MNHEY and CDR2 as SVGEGT. The CDR3 is 14 amino acids. This chain's CDR3 is CASSYTGFLNEQFF. The CDR3 DNA reads as TGTGCCAGCAGTTACACAGGTTTCCTCAATGAGCAGTTCTTC.

This clonotype was observed a few times. This chain joins TRBV20-1 and TRBJ2-7; the D gene is possibly TRBD2 (5 bases). The germline V gene encodes CDR1 DFQATT and CDR2 SNEGSKA (reference sequence). This CDR3 has 13 residues. Between the trimmed V and J ends, which lost 3 bases and 2 bases, there was a span of 11 bases. CDR3 residues: CSARTGSTYEQYF. The CDR3 DNA follows: TGCAGTGCTAGGACGGGGAGTACCTACGAGCAGTACTTC.